The 10 T cell receptor beta chains below were found in one sample sequenced in a study of tumor-infiltrating lymphocytes in primary liver carcinoma. Co-extraction of RNA and DNA was performed on about 20-32 mg of unsorted bulk tissue. TCR beta cDNA was made from roughly 500 ng total RNA with a constant-region primer. Three nested multiplex PCR rounds, a slightly modified ARM-PCR method, built the TCR beta libraries. A C-beta reverse primer and TRBV1-TRBV30 forward primers served in each of the first two PCR rounds, at 9 to 10 cycles apiece. One entry per CDR3 protein results from TCRdb running MiXCR on the multiplex PCR reads. The repertoire has about 20,000 distinct CDR3 sequences, roughly 79% of them found once; the top ten carry almost 40%. The sequencing sample was made of liver tumor tissue from sampling region 4. Subset described: tumor region T4, right-lateral pole. All receptors come from a woman in her thirties with primary liver carcinoma and hepatitis B virus infection.

The chain carries TRBV19 and TRBJ2-3, with TRBD1 matching over 7 bases. The CDR3 has 14 residues. The germline V gene encodes CDR1 LNHDA and CDR2 SQIVND (reference sequence). The CDR3 protein is CACSTGQGTDTQYF. The CDR3 DNA sequence: TGTGCATGTAGTACCGGACAGGGCACAGATACGCAGTATTTT.

With respect to this clonotype: A much larger clone lies one base from this, so it may be a read error. V gene TRBV6-1 combines with J gene TRBJ2-3, with 8 nucleotides matching TRBD2. Germline loops: CDR1 MNHNS, CDR2 SASEGT. The CDR3 sequence is 18 residues long. The CDR3 region is CASTEPASGSYSTDTQYF. Here the CDR3 DNA reads TGTGCCAGCACTGAACCAGCTAGCGGGTCGTATAGCACAGATACGCAGTATTTT.

This clonotype was found once. The CDR3 does not close with the conserved phenylalanine or tryptophan, likely indicating a read error. The chain has TRBV11-2 and TRBJ2-7; TRBD2 might be the D (6 bases). Trimming removed 3 bases from V and 1 base from J, with 13 bases in between. CDR1 and CDR2 (germline): SGHAT, FQNNGV. The CDR3 contains 15 residues. This chain's CDR3 is CASSLAVSGSYEQYS. CDR3 coding DNA: TGTGCCAGCAGCTTGGCAGTTAGCGGTTCCTACGAGCAGTACTCC.

Points on this clonotype: One junction end disagrees with the germline gene, perhaps due to a read error. The V gene is TRBV4-3, the J gene TRBJ2-3; unclear D gene. CDR3 size: 18 residues. CDR1 is LGHNA and CDR2 is YSLEER in the germline V gene. CDR3 sequence reads: CPSSQSVWLSDSDDTQYF. CDR3 in DNA: TGCCCCAGCAGCCAGTCGGTCTGGCTGAGTGATTCCGATGATACGCAGTATTTT.

About this clonotype: This sequence may be a read error, since a much larger clone differs from it by one base. The chain links TRBV4-1 to TRBJ2-1; no reliable D call. CDR1 and CDR2 from the germline V gene are MGHRA and YSYEKL. This CDR3 contains 15 residues. The CDR3 spells CASSPPLGPYNEKFF. In DNA, the CDR3 is TGCGCCAGCAGCCCACCTCTCGGGCCCTACAATGAGAAGTTCTTC.

The V and J genes are TRBV11-1 and TRBJ2-1; D call uncertain. With 1 base removed from V and 5 bases from J, the gap between germline ends came to 9 bases. The germline V gene encodes CDR1 SGHAT and CDR2 FQDESV (reference sequence). The CDR3 is made up of 14 amino acids. In DNA form, the CDR3 reads TGTGCCAGCAGCTTAGGGGCACACAACAATGAGCAGTTCTTC. Translation: CASSLGAHNNEQFF.

Remarks on this clonotype: At one end, the junction sequence differs from germline, possibly due to a read error. The V call is TRBV12-3 or TRBV12-4, the J call TRBJ1-6, with D possibly being TRBD1 (6 bases). The CDR3 is 14 amino acids. CDR3 residues: CAISKRQDNPPLQF. CDR3 bases: TGTGCCATCAGTAAGAGACAGGATAATCCACCCCTCCAATTT.

With respect to this clonotype: As the CDR3 is not closed by the conserved phenylalanine or tryptophan, this likely results from a read error. The chain combines TRBV7-8 with TRBJ2-7; D gene ambiguous. The V and J ends lost 4 bases and 0 bases respectively, with 22 bases between them. The CDR3 totals 18 residues. Germline values: CDR1 SGHVS, CDR2 FQNEAQ. CDR3 loop: CASSSGRGLTMTSYEQYL. Here the CDR3 DNA reads TGTGCCAGCAGCTCGGGTCGCGGTCTTACTATGACCTCCTACGAGCAGTACTTA.

This clonotype has more than one count but fewer than ten. At one of its ends the junction is not consistent with the germline gene, which may arise from a read error. J is TRBJ2-6 and V is TRBV6-5, with a possible D match to TRBD2 (6 bases). The CDR3 loop spans 14 amino acids. Germline V gene lookup returns CDR1 MNHEY and CDR2 SVGAGI. The DNA for the CDR3 is TGTGCCAACAGTCGGGACTCTGGGGCCAACGTCCTGACCTTC. Encoded protein: CANSRDSGANVLTF.

This clonotype has only a few counts. A read error may produce the germline difference seen at one junction end. The chain has TRBV30 and TRBJ2-2; D is perhaps TRBD1 or TRBD2 (6 bases each). The length of the CDR3 is 13 residues. Germline CDR1 GTSNPN, CDR2 SVGIG (reference sequence). The CDR3 region is CAWSVGGGGELFF. The CDR3 bases are TGCGCCTGGAGTGTGGGGGGCGGCGGGGAGCTGTTTTTT. The full variable domain, completed using reference TRBV30 and TRBJ2-2, is SQTIHQWPATLVQPVGSPLSLECTVEGTSNPNLYWYRQAAGRGLQLLFYSVGIGQISSEVPQNLSASRPQDRQFILSSKKLLLSDSGFYLCAWSVGGGGELFFGEGSRLTVL.